The clone carrying this T cell receptor (beta chain) was counted only a few times. Libraries were prepared by immunoSEQ multiplex PCR; TCRdb keeps only in-frame clonotypes and omits some of them. The sample carries under 90,000 clones, 75% to 85% recorded once. Germline V CDR1 and CDR2: SEHNR, FQNEAQ (reference sequence). With 3 bases clipped from V and 2 bases from J, the junction kept 4 bases outside the gene matches. The CDR3 is 15 residues long. This entry comes from a study of a mutant IDH1 vaccine in newly diagnosed glioma. The time point here: baseline, week 1 (first vaccination visit). Treatment of the sample: pre-vaccination baseline after standard-of-care therapy.

V and J are TRBV7-9 and TRBJ1-3, with 7 nucleotides matching TRBD1. The material sequenced was PBMCs, taken from a glioma patient treated with radiotherapy, temozolomide or both. The clonotype was recovered from a man aged 45 to 65 with glioma. CDR3 protein: CASSLLTGTGNTIYF. The CDR3 nucleotides read TGTGCCAGCAGCTTGCTGACAGGGACTGGAAACACCATATATTTT.